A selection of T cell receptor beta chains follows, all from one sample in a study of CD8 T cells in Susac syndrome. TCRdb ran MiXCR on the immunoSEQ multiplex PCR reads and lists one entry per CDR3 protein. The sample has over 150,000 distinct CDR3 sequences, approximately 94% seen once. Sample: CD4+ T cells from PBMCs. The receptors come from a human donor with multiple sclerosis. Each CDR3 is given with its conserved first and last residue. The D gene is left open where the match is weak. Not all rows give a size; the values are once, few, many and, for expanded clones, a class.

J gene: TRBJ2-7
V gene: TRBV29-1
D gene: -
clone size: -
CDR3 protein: CSVDRTQGEGEQYF
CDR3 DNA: TGCAGCGTTGATCGAACCCAGGGGGAGGGCGAGCAGTACTTC

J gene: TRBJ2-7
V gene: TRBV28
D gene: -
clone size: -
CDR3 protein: CASSRESPYEQYF
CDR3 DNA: TGTGCCAGCAGTCGAGAGAGCCCCTACGAGCAGTACTTC

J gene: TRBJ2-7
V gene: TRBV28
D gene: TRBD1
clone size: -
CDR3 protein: CASSLNQGVEQYF
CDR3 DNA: TGTGCCAGCAGTCTGAATCAGGGGGTCGAGCAGTACTTC

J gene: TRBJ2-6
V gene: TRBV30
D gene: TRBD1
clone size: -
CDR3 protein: CAWSEGQGYSGANVLTF
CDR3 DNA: TGTGCCTGGAGTGAAGGACAGGGGTACTCTGGGGCCAACGTCCTGACTTTC

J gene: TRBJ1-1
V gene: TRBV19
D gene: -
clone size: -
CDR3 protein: CASRTQVRNTEAFF
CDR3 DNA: TGTGCCAGTAGGACCCAAGTAAGGAACACTGAAGCTTTCTTT

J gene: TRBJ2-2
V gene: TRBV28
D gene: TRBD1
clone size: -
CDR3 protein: CASRQGQGAGELFF
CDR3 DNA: TGTGCCAGCAGGCAAGGACAGGGGGCCGGGGAGCTGTTTTTT

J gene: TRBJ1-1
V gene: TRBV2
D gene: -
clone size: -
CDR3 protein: CASSADSSNTEAFF
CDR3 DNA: TGTGCCAGCAGTGCTGACAGCAGTAACACTGAAGCTTTCTTT

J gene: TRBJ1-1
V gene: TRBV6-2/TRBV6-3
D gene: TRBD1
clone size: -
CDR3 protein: CASSNRGTGATEAFF
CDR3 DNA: TGTGCCAGCAGTAACCGGGGGACAGGGGCCACTGAAGCTTTCTTT

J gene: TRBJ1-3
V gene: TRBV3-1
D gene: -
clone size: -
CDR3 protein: CASSQDPGSGNTIYF
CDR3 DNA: TGTGCCAGCAGCCAAGATCCGGGCAGCGGAAACACCATATATTTT

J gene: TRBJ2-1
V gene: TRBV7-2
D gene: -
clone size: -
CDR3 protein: CASSLAFTRNNEQFF
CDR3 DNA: TGTGCCAGCAGCTTAGCGTTTACTAGAAACAATGAGCAGTTCTTC

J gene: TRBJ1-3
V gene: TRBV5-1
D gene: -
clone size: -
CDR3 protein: CASSLADASGNTIYF
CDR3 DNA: TGCGCCAGCAGCTTGGCGGACGCCTCTGGAAACACCATATATTTT

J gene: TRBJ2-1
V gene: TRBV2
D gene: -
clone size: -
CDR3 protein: CASSVALGNEQFF
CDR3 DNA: TGTGCCAGCAGTGTAGCGCTAGGGAATGAGCAGTTCTTC

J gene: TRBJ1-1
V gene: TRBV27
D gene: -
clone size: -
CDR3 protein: CASSFGARPNTEAFF
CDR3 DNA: TGTGCCAGCAGTTTTGGGGCCAGGCCTAACACTGAAGCTTTCTTT

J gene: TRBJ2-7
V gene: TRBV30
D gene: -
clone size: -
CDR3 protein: CAWQKLISYEQYF
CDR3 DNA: TGTGCCTGGCAAAAGTTGATCTCCTACGAGCAGTACTTC

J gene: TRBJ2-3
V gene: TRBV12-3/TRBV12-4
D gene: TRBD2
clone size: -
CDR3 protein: CASRASEGGGTDTQYF
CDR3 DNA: TGTGCCAGCAGGGCCTCTGAGGGAGGGGGCACAGATACGCAGTATTTT

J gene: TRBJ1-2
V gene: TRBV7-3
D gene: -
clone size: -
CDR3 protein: CASSLLHNGGYTF
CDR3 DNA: TGTGCCAGCAGCTTACTACATAACGGGGGCTACACCTTC

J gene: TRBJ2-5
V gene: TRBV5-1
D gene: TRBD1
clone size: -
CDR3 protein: CASSPGTGGTQTQYF
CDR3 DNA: TGCGCCAGCAGCCCTGGGACAGGGGGCACCCAGACCCAGTACTTC

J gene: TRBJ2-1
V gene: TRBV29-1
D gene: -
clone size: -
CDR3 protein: CSGEQDEQFF
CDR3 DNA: TGCAGCGGGGAACAGGATGAGCAGTTCTTC

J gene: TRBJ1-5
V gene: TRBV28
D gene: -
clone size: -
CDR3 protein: CASRRAGDNQPQHF
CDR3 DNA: TGTGCCAGCAGGAGGGCAGGGGATAATCAGCCCCAGCATTTT

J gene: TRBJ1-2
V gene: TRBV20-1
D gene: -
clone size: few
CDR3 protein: CRVGRGVRKSGYTF
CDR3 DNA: TGCAGAGTGGGAAGAGGCGTCCGAAAGAGTGGCTACACCTTC

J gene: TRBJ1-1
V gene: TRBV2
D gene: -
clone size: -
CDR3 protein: CASSEAPDSPEAFF
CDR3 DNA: TGTGCCAGCAGTGAAGCCCCGGACAGTCCTGAAGCTTTCTTT

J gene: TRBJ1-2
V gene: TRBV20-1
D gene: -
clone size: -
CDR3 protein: CSAALREGYTF
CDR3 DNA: TGCAGTGCTGCCCTTAGGGAAGGCTACACCTTC